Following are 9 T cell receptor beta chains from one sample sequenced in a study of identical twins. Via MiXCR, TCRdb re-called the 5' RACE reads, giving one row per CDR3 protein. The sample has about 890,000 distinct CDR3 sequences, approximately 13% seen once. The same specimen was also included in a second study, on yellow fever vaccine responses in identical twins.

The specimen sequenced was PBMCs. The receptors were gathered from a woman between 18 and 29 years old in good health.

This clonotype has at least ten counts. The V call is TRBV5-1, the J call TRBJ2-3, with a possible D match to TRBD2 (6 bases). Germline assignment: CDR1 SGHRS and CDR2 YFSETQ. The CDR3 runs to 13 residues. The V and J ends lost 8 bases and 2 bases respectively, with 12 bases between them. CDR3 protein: CASGDWHTDTQYF. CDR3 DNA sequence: TGCGCCAGTGGGGACTGGCACACAGATACGCAGTATTTT.

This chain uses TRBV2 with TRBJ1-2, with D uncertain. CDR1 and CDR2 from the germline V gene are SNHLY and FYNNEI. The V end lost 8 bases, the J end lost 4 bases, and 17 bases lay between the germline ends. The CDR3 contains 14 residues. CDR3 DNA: TGTGCCAGCCTTCAGATCGACTCGGCCTATGGCTACACCTTC. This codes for CASLQIDSAYGYTF.

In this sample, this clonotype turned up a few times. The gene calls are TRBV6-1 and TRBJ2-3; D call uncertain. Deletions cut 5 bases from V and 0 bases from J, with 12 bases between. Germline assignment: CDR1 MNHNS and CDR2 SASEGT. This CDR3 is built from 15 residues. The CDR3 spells CASSPVRPSTDTQYF. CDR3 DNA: TGTGCCAGCAGTCCAGTTCGGCCTAGCACAGATACGCAGTATTTT.

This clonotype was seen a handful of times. CDR3 loop: CASSEIQDRVHEQFF. CDR3 bases: TGCGCCAGCAGTGAGATTCAGGACAGGGTCCATGAGCAGTTCTTC. This chain joins TRBV10-1 and TRBJ2-1; TRBD1 aligns across 8 bases. CDR3 length: 15 amino acids. The junction had 8 bases not matched to a gene; V was cut back by 2 bases and J by 8 bases. CDR1 and CDR2 from the germline V gene are WNHNN and SYGVQD (reference sequence).

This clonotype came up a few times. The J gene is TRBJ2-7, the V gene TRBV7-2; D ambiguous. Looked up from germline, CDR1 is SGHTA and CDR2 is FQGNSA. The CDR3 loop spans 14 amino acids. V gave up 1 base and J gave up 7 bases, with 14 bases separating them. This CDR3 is CASSLGLRVLEQYF. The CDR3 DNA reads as TGTGCCAGCAGCTTAGGTCTTAGGGTGTTGGAGCAGTACTTC.

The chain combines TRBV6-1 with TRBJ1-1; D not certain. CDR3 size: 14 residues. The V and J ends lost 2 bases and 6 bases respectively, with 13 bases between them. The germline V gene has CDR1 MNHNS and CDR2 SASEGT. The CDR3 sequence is CASSERIHKPEAFF. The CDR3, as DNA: TGTGCCAGCAGTGAAAGAATACATAAACCTGAAGCTTTCTTT.

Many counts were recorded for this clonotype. CDR3 coding DNA: TGCGCCAGCAGCCAATTCTCCGGGAACCAAGAGACCCAGTACTTC. Protein sequence: CASSQFSGNQETQYF. The rearrangement links TRBV4-1 to TRBJ2-5; tentatively, D is TRBD2 (5 bases). Germline CDR1 reads MGHRA; CDR2 reads YSYEKL. Trimming took off 2 bases at V and 0 bases at J, with 10 bases between the two ends. The CDR3 sequence is 15 residues long.

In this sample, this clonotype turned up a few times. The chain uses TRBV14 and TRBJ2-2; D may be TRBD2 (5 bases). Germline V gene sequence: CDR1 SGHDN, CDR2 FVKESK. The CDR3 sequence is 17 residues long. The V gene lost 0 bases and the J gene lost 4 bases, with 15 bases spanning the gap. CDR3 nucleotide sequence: TGTGCCAGCAGCCAAGATGTACAACTAGTTCCCACCGGGGAGCTGTTTTTT. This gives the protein CASSQDVQLVPTGELFF.

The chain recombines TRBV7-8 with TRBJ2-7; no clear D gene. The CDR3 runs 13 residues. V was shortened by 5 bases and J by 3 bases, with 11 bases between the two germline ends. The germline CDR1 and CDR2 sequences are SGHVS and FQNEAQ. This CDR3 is CASSIERDYEQYF. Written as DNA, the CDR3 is TGTGCCAGCAGCATTGAAAGGGACTACGAGCAGTACTTC.